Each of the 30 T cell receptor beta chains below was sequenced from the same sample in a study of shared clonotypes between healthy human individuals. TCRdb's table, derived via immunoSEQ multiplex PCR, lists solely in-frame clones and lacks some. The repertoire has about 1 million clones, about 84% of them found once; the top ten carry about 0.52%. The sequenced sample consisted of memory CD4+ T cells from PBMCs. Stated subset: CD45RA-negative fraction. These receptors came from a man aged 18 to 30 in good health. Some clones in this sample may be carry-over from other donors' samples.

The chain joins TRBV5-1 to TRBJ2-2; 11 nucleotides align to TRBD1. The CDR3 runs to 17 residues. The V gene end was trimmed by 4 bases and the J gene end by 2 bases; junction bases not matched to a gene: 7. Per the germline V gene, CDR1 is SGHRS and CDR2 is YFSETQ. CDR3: CASSPQGQGGNTGELFF. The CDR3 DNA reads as TGCGCCAGCAGCCCACAGGGACAGGGGGGAAACACCGGGGAGCTGTTTTTT.

The CDR3 protein is CASILSTAHYGYTF. CDR3 nucleotides: TGTGCCAGCATCCTATCGACAGCCCACTATGGCTACACCTTC. The chain links TRBV28 to TRBJ1-2; maybe TRBD1 (5 bases). In germline, CDR1 is MDHEN, CDR2 SYDVKM. The CDR3 is 14 amino acids. Trimming removed 7 bases at V and 3 bases at J, with 15 bases between.

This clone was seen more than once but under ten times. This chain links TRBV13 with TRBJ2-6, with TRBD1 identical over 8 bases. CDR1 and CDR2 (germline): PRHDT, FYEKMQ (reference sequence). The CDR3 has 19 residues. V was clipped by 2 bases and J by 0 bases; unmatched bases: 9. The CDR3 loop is CASSLYRDRWSSGANVLTF. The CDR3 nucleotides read TGTGCCAGCAGCTTATACCGGGACAGGTGGTCCTCTGGGGCCAACGTCCTGACTTTC.

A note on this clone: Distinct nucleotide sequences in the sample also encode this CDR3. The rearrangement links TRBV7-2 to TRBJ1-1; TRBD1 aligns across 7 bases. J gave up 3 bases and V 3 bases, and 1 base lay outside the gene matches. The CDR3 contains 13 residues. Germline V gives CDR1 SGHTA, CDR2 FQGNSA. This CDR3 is CASSFDRDTEAFF. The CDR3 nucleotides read TGTGCCAGCAGCTTTGACAGGGACACTGAAGCTTTCTTT. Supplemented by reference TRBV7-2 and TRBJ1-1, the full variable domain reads GAGVSQSPSNKVTEKGKDVELRCDPISGHTALYWYRQSLGQGLEFLIYFQGNSAPDKSGLPSDRFSAERTGGSVSTLTIQRTQQEDSAVYLCASSFDRDTEAFFGQGTRLTVV.

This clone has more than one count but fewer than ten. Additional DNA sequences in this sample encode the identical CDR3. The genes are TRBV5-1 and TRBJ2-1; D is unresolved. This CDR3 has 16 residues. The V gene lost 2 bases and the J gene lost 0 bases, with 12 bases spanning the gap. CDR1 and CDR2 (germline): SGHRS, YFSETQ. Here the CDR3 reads CASSFQPGSSYNEQFF. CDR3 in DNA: TGCGCCAGCAGCTTCCAGCCTGGTAGCTCCTACAATGAGCAGTTCTTC.

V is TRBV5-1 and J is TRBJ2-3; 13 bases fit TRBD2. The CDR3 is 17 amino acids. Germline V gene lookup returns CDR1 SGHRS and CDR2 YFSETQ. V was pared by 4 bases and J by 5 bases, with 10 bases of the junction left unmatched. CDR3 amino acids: CASSRRTSGSSRDTQYF. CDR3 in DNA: TGCGCCAGCAGCCGGCGGACTAGCGGGAGCTCACGAGATACGCAGTATTTT.

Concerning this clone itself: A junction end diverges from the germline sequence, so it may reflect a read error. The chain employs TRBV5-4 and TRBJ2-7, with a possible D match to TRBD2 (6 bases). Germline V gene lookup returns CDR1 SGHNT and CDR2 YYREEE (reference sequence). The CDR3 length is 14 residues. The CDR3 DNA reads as TGTGCCAGCAGCGACCGGGGGTCCTCCGACGAGCAGTACTTC. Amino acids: CASSDRGSSDEQYF.

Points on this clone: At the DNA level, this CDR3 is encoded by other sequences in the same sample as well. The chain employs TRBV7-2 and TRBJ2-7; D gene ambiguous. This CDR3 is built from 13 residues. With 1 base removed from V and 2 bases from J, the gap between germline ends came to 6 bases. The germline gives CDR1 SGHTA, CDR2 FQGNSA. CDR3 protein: CASSLGGTYEQYF. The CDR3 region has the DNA TGTGCCAGCAGCTTAGGAGGAACCTACGAGCAGTACTTC. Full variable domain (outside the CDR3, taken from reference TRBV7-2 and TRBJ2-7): GAGVSQSPSNKVTEKGKDVELRCDPISGHTALYWYRQSLGQGLEFLIYFQGNSAPDKSGLPSDRFSAERTGGSVSTLTIQRTQQEDSAVYLCASSLGGTYEQYFGPGTRLTVT.

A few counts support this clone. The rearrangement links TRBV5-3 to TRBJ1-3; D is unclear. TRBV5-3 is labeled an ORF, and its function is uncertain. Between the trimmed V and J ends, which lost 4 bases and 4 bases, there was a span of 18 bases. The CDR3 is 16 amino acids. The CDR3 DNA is TGTGCCAGAAGCCCAGACTGTTTGTCGGTGGGAAACACCATATATTTT. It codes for CARSPDCLSVGNTIYF.

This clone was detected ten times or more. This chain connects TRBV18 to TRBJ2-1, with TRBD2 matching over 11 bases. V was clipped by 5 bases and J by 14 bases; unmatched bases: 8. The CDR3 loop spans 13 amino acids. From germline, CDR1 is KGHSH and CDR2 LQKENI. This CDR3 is CASSNTTSGSKFF. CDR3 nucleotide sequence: TGTGCCAGCTCAAATACAACTAGCGGGAGTAAGTTCTTC.

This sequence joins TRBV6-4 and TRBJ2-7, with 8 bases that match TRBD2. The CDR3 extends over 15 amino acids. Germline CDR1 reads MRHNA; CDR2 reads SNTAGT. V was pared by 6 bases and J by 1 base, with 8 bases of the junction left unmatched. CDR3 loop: CASSLTSAPSYEQYF. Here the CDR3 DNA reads TGTGCCAGCAGCTTGACTAGCGCGCCATCCTACGAGCAGTACTTC.

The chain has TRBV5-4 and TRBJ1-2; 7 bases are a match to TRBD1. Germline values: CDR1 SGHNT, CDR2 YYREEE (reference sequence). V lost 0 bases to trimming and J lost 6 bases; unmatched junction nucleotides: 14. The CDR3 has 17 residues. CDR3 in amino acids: CASSLGGTTGKVNGYTF. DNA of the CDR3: TGTGCCAGCAGCTTGGGGGGGACGACAGGGAAAGTTAATGGCTACACCTTC.

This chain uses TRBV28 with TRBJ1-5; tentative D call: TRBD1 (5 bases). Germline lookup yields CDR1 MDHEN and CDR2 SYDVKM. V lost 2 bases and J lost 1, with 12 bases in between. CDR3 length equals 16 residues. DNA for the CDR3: TGTGCCAGCAGTTTAGGGGGGGGAGGGAGCAATCAGCCCCAGCATTTT. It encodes CASSLGGGGSNQPQHF.

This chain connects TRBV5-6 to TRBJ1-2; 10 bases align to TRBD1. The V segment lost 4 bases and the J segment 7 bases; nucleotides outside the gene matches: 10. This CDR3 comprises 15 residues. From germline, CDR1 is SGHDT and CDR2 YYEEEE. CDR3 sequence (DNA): TGTGCCAGCAGCGCTAGGGACAGGGGTACGAGTGGCTACACCTTC. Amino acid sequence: CASSARDRGTSGYTF.

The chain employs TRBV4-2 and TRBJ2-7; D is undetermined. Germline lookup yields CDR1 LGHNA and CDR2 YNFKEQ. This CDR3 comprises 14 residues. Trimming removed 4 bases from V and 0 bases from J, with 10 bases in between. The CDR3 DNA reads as TGTGCCAGCAGCCCGGACGGCGCCTCCTACGAGCAGTACTTC. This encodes CASSPDGASYEQYF.

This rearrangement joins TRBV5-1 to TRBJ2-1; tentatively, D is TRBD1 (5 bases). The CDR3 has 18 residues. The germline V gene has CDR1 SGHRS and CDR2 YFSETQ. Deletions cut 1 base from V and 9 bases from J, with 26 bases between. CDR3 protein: CASSLQPGFSKYFGEQFF. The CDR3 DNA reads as TGCGCCAGCAGCTTGCAGCCAGGGTTCAGTAAATATTTCGGTGAGCAGTTCTTC.

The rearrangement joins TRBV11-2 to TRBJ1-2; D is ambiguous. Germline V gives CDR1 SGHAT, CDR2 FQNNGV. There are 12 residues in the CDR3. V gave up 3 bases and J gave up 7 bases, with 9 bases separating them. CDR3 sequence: CASSFAARGYTF. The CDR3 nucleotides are TGTGCCAGCAGCTTCGCGGCTCGTGGCTACACCTTC.

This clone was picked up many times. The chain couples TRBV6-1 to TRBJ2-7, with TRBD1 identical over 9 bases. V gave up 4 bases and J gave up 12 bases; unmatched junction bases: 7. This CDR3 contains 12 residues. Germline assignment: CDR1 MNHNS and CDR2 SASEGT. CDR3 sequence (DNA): TGTGCCAGCAGTGGGACAGGGGACTATCGGTACTTC. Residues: CASSGTGDYRYF.

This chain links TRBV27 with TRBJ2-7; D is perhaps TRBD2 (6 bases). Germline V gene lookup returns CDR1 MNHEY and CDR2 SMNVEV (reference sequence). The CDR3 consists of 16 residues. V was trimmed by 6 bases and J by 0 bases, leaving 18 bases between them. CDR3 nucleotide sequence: TGTGCCAGCAGCCAGAGGAGGGCTAGTAGCTCCTACGAGCAGTACTTC. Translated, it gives CASSQRRASSSYEQYF.

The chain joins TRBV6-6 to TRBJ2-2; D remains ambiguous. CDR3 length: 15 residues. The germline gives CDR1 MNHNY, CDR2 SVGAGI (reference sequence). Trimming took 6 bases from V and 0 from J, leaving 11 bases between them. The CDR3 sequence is CASSTDRSNTGELFF. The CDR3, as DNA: TGTGCCAGCAGCACGGACCGCTCGAACACCGGGGAGCTGTTTTTT.

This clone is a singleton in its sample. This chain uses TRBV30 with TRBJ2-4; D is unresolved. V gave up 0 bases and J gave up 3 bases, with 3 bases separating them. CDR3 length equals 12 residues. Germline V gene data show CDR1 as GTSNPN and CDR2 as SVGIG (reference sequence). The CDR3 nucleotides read TGTGCCTGGAGTGTACGCAAAAACATTCAGTACTTC. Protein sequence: CAWSVRKNIQYF.

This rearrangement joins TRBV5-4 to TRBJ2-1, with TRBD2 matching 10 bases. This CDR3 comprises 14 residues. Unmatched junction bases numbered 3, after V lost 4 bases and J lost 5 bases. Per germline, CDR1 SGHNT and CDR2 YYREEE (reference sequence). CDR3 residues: CASSVLAGDNEQFF. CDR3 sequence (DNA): TGTGCCAGCAGCGTGCTAGCGGGAGACAATGAGCAGTTCTTC.

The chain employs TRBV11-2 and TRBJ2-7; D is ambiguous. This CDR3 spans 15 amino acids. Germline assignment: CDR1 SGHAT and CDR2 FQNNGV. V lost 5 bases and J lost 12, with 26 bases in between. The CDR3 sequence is CASSPALGSSGRLYF. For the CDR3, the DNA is TGTGCCAGCAGCCCCGCCTTGGGGTCGTCAGGCCGGCTGTACTTC.

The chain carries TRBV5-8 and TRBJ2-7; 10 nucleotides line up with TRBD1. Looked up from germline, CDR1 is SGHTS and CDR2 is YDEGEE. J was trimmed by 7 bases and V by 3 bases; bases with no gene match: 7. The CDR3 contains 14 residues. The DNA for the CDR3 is TGTGCCAGCAGCTGGGGGACAGGGGTTGGTGAGCAGTACTTC. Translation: CASSWGTGVGEQYF.

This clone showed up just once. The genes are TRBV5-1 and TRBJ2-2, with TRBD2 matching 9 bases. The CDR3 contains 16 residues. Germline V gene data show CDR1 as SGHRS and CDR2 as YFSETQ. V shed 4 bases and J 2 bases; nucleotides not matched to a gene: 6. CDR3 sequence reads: CASSELGLANTGELFF. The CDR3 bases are TGCGCCAGCAGCGAACTGGGACTAGCTAACACCGGGGAGCTGTTTTTT.

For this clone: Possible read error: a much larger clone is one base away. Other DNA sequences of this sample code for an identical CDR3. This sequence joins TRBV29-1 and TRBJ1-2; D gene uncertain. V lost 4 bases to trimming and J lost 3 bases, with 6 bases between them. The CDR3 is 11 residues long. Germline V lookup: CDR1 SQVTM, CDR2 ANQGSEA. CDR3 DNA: TGCAGCGTTGGGCAGGACTATGGCTACACCTTC. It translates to CSVGQDYGYTF.

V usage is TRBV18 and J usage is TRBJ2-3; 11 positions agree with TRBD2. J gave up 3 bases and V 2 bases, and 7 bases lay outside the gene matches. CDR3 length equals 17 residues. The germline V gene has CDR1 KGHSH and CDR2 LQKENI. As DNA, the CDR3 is TGTGCCAGCTCACCAGGGGTCGCTAGCGGGAGGACAGATACGCAGTATTTT. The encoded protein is CASSPGVASGRTDTQYF.

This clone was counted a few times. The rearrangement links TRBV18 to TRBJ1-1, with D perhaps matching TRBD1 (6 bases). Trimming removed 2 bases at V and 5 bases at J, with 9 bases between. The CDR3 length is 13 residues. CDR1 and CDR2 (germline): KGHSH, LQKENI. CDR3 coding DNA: TGTGCCAGCTCACCATCAGGGGTTACTGAAGCTTTCTTT. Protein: CASSPSGVTEAFF. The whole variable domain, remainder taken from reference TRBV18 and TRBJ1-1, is NAGVMQNPRHLVRRRGQEARLRCSPMKGHSHVYWYRQLPEEGLKFMVYLQKENIIDESGMPKERFSAEFPKEGPSILRIQQVVRGDSAAYFCASSPSGVTEAFFGQGTRLTVV.

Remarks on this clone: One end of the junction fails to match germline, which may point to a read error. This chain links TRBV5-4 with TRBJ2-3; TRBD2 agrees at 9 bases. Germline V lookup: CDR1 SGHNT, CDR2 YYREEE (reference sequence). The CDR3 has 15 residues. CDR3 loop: CQYRAGGSVEDTQYF. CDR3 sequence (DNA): TGCCAATATAGGGCGGGAGGGTCGGTAGAGGATACGCAGTATTTT.

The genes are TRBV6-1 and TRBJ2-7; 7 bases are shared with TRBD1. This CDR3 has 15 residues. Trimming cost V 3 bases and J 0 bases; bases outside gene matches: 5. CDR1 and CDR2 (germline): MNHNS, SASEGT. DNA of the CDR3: TGTGCCAGCAGTGAGTCCGGGACAGTCTCCTACGAGCAGTACTTC. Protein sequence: CASSESGTVSYEQYF.